The clone carrying this T cell receptor (beta chain) appeared once. Its matching antigen is unknown. Each CDR3 protein gets one entry after TCRdb re-called the 5' RACE reads with MiXCR. Among about 400,000 distinct CDR3 sequences listed, less than 25% were seen once. Germline CDR1 reads DFQATT; CDR2 reads SNEGSKA (reference sequence). Trimming took 3 bases from V and 4 from J, leaving 21 bases between them. The CDR3 runs 16 residues. This entry is derived from a study of T-cell memory formation after mild COVID-19. The wider study: Most TCR clusters belonged to a single donor.

Study results and limitations: For contracting clones, CD4+ ones sat mainly in CM and EM, CD8+ in EMRA.

The sample consisted of PBMCs or a T cell subset sorted from them (not recorded which). This sequence joins TRBV20-1 and TRBJ1-2, with D perhaps matching TRBD1 (5 bases). The sequence was obtained from an adult woman who had mild COVID-19 (a few samples of this study predate the infection). Cell type and time point are not known. CDR3 DNA sequence: TGCAGTGCTAGCAGGCCCTCATCGGTGACAGCCTATGGCTACACCTTC. Translating it yields CSASRPSSVTAYGYTF.